This T cell receptor (beta chain) derives from a study of blood T cells in healthy people across ages. The CDR3 sequence is 15 residues long. Germline CDR1 is MNHNS and CDR2 is SASEGT. V gave up 6 bases and J gave up 9 bases; unmatched junction bases: 13. Only a few counts were recorded for this clonotype. With a J-beta primer mix and a sample-barcoded 5' primer, a second PCR ran about 7 to 12 cycles. TCRdb reprocessed the 5' RACE reads via MiXCR and lists one record per CDR3 protein. Here the sample spans more than 1 million distinct CDR3 sequences, around 43% being singletons. Sample: blood. This chain joins TRBV6-1 and TRBJ2-1; TRBD2 aligns across 8 bases. The sequence derives from a woman aged 55-70 years in good health. Here the CDR3 reads CASRSGGGRIREQFF. The CDR3 DNA is TGTGCCAGCAGATCCGGCGGCGGGAGGATTCGTGAGCAGTTCTTC.